Below are 19 T cell receptor beta chains sequenced from a single sample in a study of T cell responses to AZD1222 COVID-19 vaccine. This table comes from immunoSEQ multiplex PCR, and its TCRdb copy is limited to in-frame clones, with some not included. The table shows about 95,000 clones, with 85% to 90% occurring only once. Sequencing was performed on peripheral blood, taken on day 0 of AZD1222 vaccination. The receptor source for this set is an adult in good health.

The chain carries TRBV5-6 and TRBJ1-2; D might be TRBD1 (5 bases). Trimming pared 5 bases from V and 4 bases from J, leaving 12 bases between. The CDR3 is made up of 13 amino acids. The V gene's germline CDR1 is SGHDT and CDR2 YYEEEE. The CDR3 protein is CASSWGNGYGYTF. CDR3 coding DNA: TGTGCCAGCAGTTGGGGGAATGGCTATGGCTACACCTTC. Full variable domain (rest looked up from reference TRBV5-6 and TRBJ1-2): DAGVTQSPTHLIKTRGQQVTLRCSPKSGHDTVSWYQQALGQGPQFIFQYYEEEERQRGNFPDRFSGHQFPNYSSELNVNALLLGDSALYLCASSWGNGYGYTFGSGTRLTVV.

CDR3 nucleotide sequence: TGTGCCAGCAGCAAAGCTCCGGCAGGCGCCCACAGGGAGCAGTACTTC. This codes for CASSKAPAGAHREQYF. The chain employs TRBV21-1 and TRBJ2-7; TRBD1 reflects the table's D call only, with no check against the DNA. TRBV21-1 corresponds to a pseudogene. There are 16 residues in the CDR3.

V gene TRBV6-5 combines with J gene TRBJ2-5; TRBD2 aligns across 10 bases. There are 15 residues in the CDR3. The germline V gene has CDR1 MNHEY and CDR2 SVGAGI. The V and J ends lost 6 bases and 5 bases, in that order; junction bases with no gene match: 9. This CDR3 reads CASSLSAGGQETQYF. The CDR3 bases are TGTGCCAGCAGCCTGTCAGCGGGGGGGCAGGAGACCCAGTACTTC.

The genes are TRBV27 and TRBJ1-1; D perhaps matches TRBD1 (5 bases). Germline lookup yields CDR1 MNHEY and CDR2 SMNVEV (reference sequence). The length of the CDR3 is 17 residues. With 1 base removed from V and 1 base from J, the gap between germline ends came to 16 bases. Here the CDR3 reads CASSLFAGSVRNTEAFF. The CDR3 DNA reads TGTGCCAGCAGTTTATTCGCAGGGTCGGTAAGGAACACTGAAGCTTTCTTT.

Comment on this clone: No DNA is shown, since the ends of the CDR3 on it are uncertain; the CDR3 is the one TCRdb lists. Here the CDR3 reads CASSLARIRKSHRTPGSCFF. The gene calls are TRBV7-2 and TRBJ2-2; the table calls TRBD2, which could not be checked here. Germline V gene data show CDR1 as SGHTA and CDR2 as FQGNSA. The CDR3 is 20 residues long, ends included.

Written as DNA, the CDR3 is TGTGCCAGCAGCTTAGATGGACAGGGAAATGAAAAACTGTTTTTT. Amino acid sequence: CASSLDGQGNEKLFF. The V and J genes are TRBV7-2 and TRBJ1-4, with 8 bases identical to TRBD1. V lost 1 base, J lost 5 bases, and 3 bases stayed unmatched. This CDR3 spans 15 amino acids. Germline lookup yields CDR1 SGHTA and CDR2 FQGNSA.

This clone was detected a few times. The V and J genes are TRBV19 and TRBJ2-3, with D possibly being TRBD1 (7 bases). CDR1 is LNHDA and CDR2 is SQIVND in the germline V gene (reference sequence). Trimming pared 9 bases from V and 1 base from J, leaving 23 bases between. There are 17 residues in the CDR3. The CDR3 coding sequence is TGTGCCAGAGTACGACGGGAGCGGCAGGGGGGCACAGATACGCAGTATTTT. Residues: CARVRRERQGGTDTQYF.

This chain links TRBV4-1 with TRBJ1-1, with D hard to call. This CDR3 contains 14 residues. Trimming left V 4 bases short and J 3 bases short, with 12 bases between. Germline V gene data show CDR1 as MGHRA and CDR2 as YSYEKL. The CDR3 here is CASSRTPGDTEAFF. The CDR3 region has the DNA TGCGCCAGCAGCCGGACGCCCGGGGACACTGAAGCTTTCTTT.

The J gene is TRBJ2-7, the V gene TRBV3-1 (or the pseudogene TRBV3-2), with D perhaps matching TRBD1 (6 bases). There are 14 residues in the CDR3. V was clipped by 4 bases and J by 2 bases, with 12 bases between them. The V gene's germline CDR1 is LGHDT and CDR2 YNNKEL (reference sequence). CDR3 residues: CASSRGTIPYEQYF. CDR3 sequence (DNA): TGTGCCAGCAGCCGTGGGACAATCCCCTACGAGCAGTACTTC.

The gene calls are TRBV10-3 and TRBJ1-1; perhaps TRBD1 as D (6 bases). The CDR3 runs to 12 residues. V was shortened by 6 bases and J by 4 bases, with 9 bases between the two germline ends. Germline V gene lookup returns CDR1 ENHRY and CDR2 SYGVKD. The CDR3 DNA reads as TGTGCCATCAGACAGGGAGGCACTGAAGCTTTCTTT. Translated: CAIRQGGTEAFF.

The chain has TRBV6-5 and TRBJ1-5; D might be TRBD1 (6 bases). This CDR3 is built from 13 residues. Trimming stripped 6 bases from V and 4 bases from J, with 10 bases between. Per germline, CDR1 MNHEY and CDR2 SVGAGI. CDR3 region: CASRPDRNQPQHF. The CDR3 coding sequence is TGTGCCAGCAGACCGGACAGAAATCAGCCCCAGCATTTT.

This clone was counted a few times. This sequence joins TRBV4-3 and TRBJ2-7, with TRBD1 matching 9 bases. This CDR3 spans 17 amino acids. The trim removed 1 base at V and 2 bases at J, leaving 9 bases unmatched. Germline V gene lookup returns CDR1 LGHNA and CDR2 YSLEER. CDR3 amino acids: CASSQVGPGQGTYEQYF. The CDR3, as DNA: TGCGCCAGCAGCCAAGTAGGGCCGGGACAGGGAACCTACGAGCAGTACTTC.

The chain employs TRBV5-1 and TRBJ2-3, with TRBD2 matching over 14 bases. The CDR3 runs 19 residues. CDR1 and CDR2 from the germline V gene are SGHRS and YFSETQ. V was pared by 3 bases and J by 1 base, with 10 bases of the junction left unmatched. CDR3: CASSSRGTSGGRGTDTQYF. The CDR3 DNA is TGCGCCAGCAGCTCCCGTGGGACTAGCGGGGGCCGAGGCACAGATACGCAGTATTTT.

The sample holds a few counts of this clone. This chain joins TRBV4-3 and TRBJ2-3; D gene unclear. CDR3 size: 15 residues. The V gene lost 1 base and the J gene lost 1 base, with 9 bases spanning the gap. CDR1 and CDR2 (germline): LGHNA, YSLEER. The CDR3 sequence is CASSQADGRTDTQYF. The CDR3 DNA reads TGCGCCAGCAGCCAAGCCGACGGTCGCACAGATACGCAGTATTTT.

The V call is TRBV21-1, the J call TRBJ2-7; the table gives TRBD2 as D, unverified against the DNA. TRBV21-1 counts as a pseudogene. CDR3 size: 14 residues. The CDR3 region is CASRRSGEPCEQYF. In nucleotides, the CDR3 is TGTGCCAGTAGACGTTCGGGGGAACCCTGCGAGCAGTACTTC.

The chain links TRBV6-5 to TRBJ2-2, with D possibly being TRBD1 (6 bases). This CDR3 has 12 amino acids. Germline lookup yields CDR1 MNHEY and CDR2 SVGAGI. V dropped 6 bases and J dropped 7 bases, with 9 bases sitting between them. This chain's CDR3 is CASSQGHGELFF. CDR3 sequence (DNA): TGTGCCAGCAGCCAGGGACACGGGGAGCTGTTTTTT.

The chain uses TRBV9 and TRBJ1-1; D gene unclear. Germline values: CDR1 SGDLS, CDR2 YYNGEE. The CDR3 is 14 residues long. Between the trimmed V and J ends, which lost 3 bases and 1 base, there was a span of 10 bases. CDR3 loop: CASSAEPGNTEAFF. The CDR3 region has the DNA TGTGCCAGCAGCGCCGAGCCAGGGAACACTGAAGCTTTCTTT.

This clone was counted a few times. J is TRBJ2-7 and V is TRBV3-1 (or the pseudogene TRBV3-2); TRBD1 matches at 7 bases. The V gene end was trimmed by 7 bases and the J gene end by 7 bases; junction bases not matched to a gene: 13. Germline loops: CDR1 LGHDT, CDR2 YNNKEL (reference sequence). This CDR3 comprises 14 residues. CDR3 loop: CASTPDRSAVEQYF. The DNA of the CDR3 is TGTGCCAGCACCCCGGACAGGTCCGCCGTAGAGCAGTACTTC.

The V call is TRBV10-3, the J call TRBJ1-3; D gene ambiguous. The CDR3 totals 13 residues. V lost 9 bases to trimming and J lost 0 bases, with 9 bases between them. The germline gives CDR1 ENHRY, CDR2 SYGVKD. The CDR3 loop reads CAIRPPSGNTIYF. DNA of the CDR3: TGTGCCATAAGACCCCCCTCTGGAAACACCATATATTTT.